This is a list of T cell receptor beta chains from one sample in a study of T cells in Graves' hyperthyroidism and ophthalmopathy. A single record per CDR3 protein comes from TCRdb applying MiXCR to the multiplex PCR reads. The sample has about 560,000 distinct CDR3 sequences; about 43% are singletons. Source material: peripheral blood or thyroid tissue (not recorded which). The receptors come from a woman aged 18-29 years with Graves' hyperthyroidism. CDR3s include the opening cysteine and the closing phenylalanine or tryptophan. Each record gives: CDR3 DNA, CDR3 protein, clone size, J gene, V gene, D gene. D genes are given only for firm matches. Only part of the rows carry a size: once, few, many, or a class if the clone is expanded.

cdr3_nt: TGCAGTGCTGAGGACAGGGGGCGCATGAACACTGAAGCTTTCTTT; cdr3_aa: CSAEDRGRMNTEAFF; clone_size: few; j_call: TRBJ1-1; v_call: TRBV20-1; d_call: TRBD1
cdr3_nt: TGTGCCAGTAGGAAGACAGGGGGCAACACTGAAGCTTTCTTT; cdr3_aa: CASRKTGGNTEAFF; clone_size: few; j_call: TRBJ1-1; v_call: TRBV19; d_call: TRBD1
cdr3_nt: TGCAGTGCTAGTTCGGCTGTACGGAGCGGCGAGCAGTACTTC; cdr3_aa: CSASSAVRSGEQYF; clone_size: many; j_call: TRBJ2-7; v_call: TRBV20-1; d_call: .
cdr3_nt: TGCAGTGCTAGAGATTGGCGGGACAGGCCTACGAACACTGAAGCTTTCTTT; cdr3_aa: CSARDWRDRPTNTEAFF; clone_size: .; j_call: TRBJ1-1; v_call: TRBV20-1; d_call: TRBD1
cdr3_nt: TGTGCCAGCAGCTTAGCGAACAGCCATGGTGGGACTAATGAAAAACTGTTTTTT; cdr3_aa: CASSLANSHGGTNEKLFF; clone_size: .; j_call: TRBJ1-4; v_call: TRBV7-9; d_call: .
cdr3_nt: TGCAGTGCTCTGGAGGGGGGACAGGGCCTCCCCCTCCACTTT; cdr3_aa: CSALEGGQGLPLHF; clone_size: .; j_call: TRBJ1-6; v_call: TRBV20-1; d_call: TRBD1
cdr3_nt: TGCGCCAGCAGCCAACCTGGGACAGGGAATGAAAAACTGTTTTTT; cdr3_aa: CASSQPGTGNEKLFF; clone_size: .; j_call: TRBJ1-4; v_call: TRBV4-1; d_call: TRBD1
cdr3_nt: TGTGCCAGCAGCCGATCGACACCTTATAATTCACCCCTCCACTTT; cdr3_aa: CASSRSTPYNSPLHF; clone_size: few; j_call: TRBJ1-6; v_call: TRBV7-8; d_call: .
cdr3_nt: TGTGCCAGCAGTGGCCGGACAGGGGGCGGCTACACCTTC; cdr3_aa: CASSGRTGGGYTF; clone_size: .; j_call: TRBJ1-2; v_call: TRBV25-1; d_call: TRBD1
cdr3_nt: TGTGCCAGCAGGGAAGCGGGAGGACTTGGGGAGACCCAGTACTTC; cdr3_aa: CASREAGGLGETQYF; clone_size: once; j_call: TRBJ2-5; v_call: TRBV2; d_call: TRBD2
cdr3_nt: TGTGCCAGCAGCCCGGCCGGGACTACCGTCTACGAGCAGTACTTC; cdr3_aa: CASSPAGTTVYEQYF; clone_size: .; j_call: TRBJ2-7; v_call: TRBV7-2; d_call: TRBD2
cdr3_nt: TGTGCCAGCAGTACCCGGACAGGGATGTCCTTC; cdr3_aa: CASSTRTGMSF; clone_size: .; j_call: TRBJ2-5; v_call: TRBV7-9; d_call: TRBD1
cdr3_nt: TGTGCCAGCAGTTTGCTCTTCAGCCCGGTCGAAGCTTTCTTT; cdr3_aa: CASSLLFSPVEAFF; clone_size: once; j_call: TRBJ1-1; v_call: TRBV12-3/TRBV12-4; d_call: .
cdr3_nt: TGTGCCAGCAGCCTTAGCGGCAGAAGCAATCAGCCCCAGCATTTT; cdr3_aa: CASSLSGRSNQPQHF; clone_size: many; j_call: TRBJ1-5; v_call: TRBV14; d_call: .
cdr3_nt: TGTGCCAGCAGTTACGAGGTGGCGGGGACCCAGTACTTC; cdr3_aa: CASSYEVAGTQYF; clone_size: .; j_call: TRBJ2-5; v_call: TRBV6-5; d_call: .
cdr3_nt: TGTGCCAGCAGTTTATCAGAGGCAGGGACCGGTGAAAAACTGTTTTTT; cdr3_aa: CASSLSEAGTGEKLFF; clone_size: .; j_call: TRBJ1-4; v_call: TRBV2; d_call: .
cdr3_nt: TGTGCCAGCAGTGAAGCGCTTGGCTCTGGGGCCAACGTCCTGACTTTC; cdr3_aa: CASSEALGSGANVLTF; clone_size: many; j_call: TRBJ2-6; v_call: TRBV2; d_call: .
cdr3_nt: TGTGCCAGCGCGCGAGGCCGGGTCGAAGAGACCCAGTACTTC; cdr3_aa: CASARGRVEETQYF; clone_size: .; j_call: TRBJ2-5; v_call: TRBV2; d_call: .
cdr3_nt: TGTGCCAGCGGAGGTTGGCCCCGCCAAGAGACCCAGTACTTC; cdr3_aa: CASGGWPRQETQYF; clone_size: many; j_call: TRBJ2-5; v_call: TRBV2; d_call: .
cdr3_nt: TGTGCCAGCAACCCAAGCCTAGCGGGAGTCGGGGAGACCCAGTACTTC; cdr3_aa: CASNPSLAGVGETQYF; clone_size: few; j_call: TRBJ2-5; v_call: TRBV7-2; d_call: TRBD2
cdr3_nt: TGTGCCAGCAGTGCCTGGGCAGGGGATGGCTACACCTTC; cdr3_aa: CASSAWAGDGYTF; clone_size: .; j_call: TRBJ1-2; v_call: TRBV2; d_call: .
cdr3_nt: TGTGCCAGCAGTGAACAGGACAGTCTCGGAAAACTGTTTTTT; cdr3_aa: CASSEQDSLGKLFF; clone_size: .; j_call: TRBJ1-4; v_call: TRBV2; d_call: .
cdr3_nt: TGCAGCGTTGGGAGAGCCGAAGCTTTCTTT; cdr3_aa: CSVGRAEAFF; clone_size: .; j_call: TRBJ1-1; v_call: TRBV29-1; d_call: .
cdr3_nt: TGTGCCAGCAGCCCGCGGGAGTGGACCGGGGAGCTGTTTTTT; cdr3_aa: CASSPREWTGELFF; clone_size: .; j_call: TRBJ2-2; v_call: TRBV11-1; d_call: TRBD2
cdr3_nt: TGTGCCAGCAGTTCGGGGGCGCGGGGGACCCAGTACTTC; cdr3_aa: CASSSGARGTQYF; clone_size: few; j_call: TRBJ2-5; v_call: TRBV7-2; d_call: .